A selection of T cell receptor beta chains follows, all from one sample in a study of CD8 T cells in Susac syndrome. In TCRdb, the immunoSEQ multiplex PCR reads were re-called with MiXCR into one record per CDR3 protein. The table lists about 430,000 distinct CDR3 sequences, 85% of them singletons, with approximately 0.12% in the top ten. The sample consisted of CD8+ T cells from PBMCs. The receptors stem from a human donor with multiple sclerosis. The conserved cysteine and the conserved F or W are not part of the CDR3 here. The order of the fields is CDR3 protein, J gene, V gene.

ASKETADSNQPQH	TRBJ1-5	TRBV2
ASSLVWEAGGDTQY	TRBJ2-3	TRBV5-6
ASSFGGPLYGYT	TRBJ1-2	TRBV27
ASVRGPTRLYNEQF	TRBJ2-1	TRBV28
ASTMGGSPTDQY	TRBJ2-7	TRBV19
SVGGQGYPGEQF	TRBJ2-1	TRBV29-1
ACIVDLFLNTEAF	TRBJ1-1	TRBV30
ASSMEESYEQY	TRBJ2-7	TRBV19
ASSLDWRGDNEQF	TRBJ2-1	TRBV5-1
AITRGQGQSEQY	TRBJ2-7	TRBV10-3
ASSFGALGARTEAF	TRBJ1-1	TRBV7-9
ASSQVQGGGNTIY	TRBJ1-3	TRBV4-1
AGGRNSGNTIY	TRBJ1-3	TRBV28
ASSFQREGQETQY	TRBJ2-5	TRBV28
ASSAFGTENSGNTIY	TRBJ1-3	TRBV2
ASSVGFATAINEQF	TRBJ2-1	TRBV9
ASSFREGANSEQY	TRBJ2-7	TRBV5-1
ASTYSSGTPHEQY	TRBJ2-7	TRBV6-5
ASRLKTTDTQY	TRBJ2-3	TRBV5-1
ASSNRGGSGSNTGELF	TRBJ2-2	TRBV14
SARDRAVWGTQY	TRBJ2-3	TRBV20-1
ASSSTREDGGYEQY	TRBJ2-7	TRBV11-2
ASSQDSSQPLSAF	TRBJ1-1	TRBV3-1
AWSVFRQLDTDTQY	TRBJ2-3	TRBV30
SANQQDYEAF	TRBJ1-1	TRBV20-1
ASRSGQGHWNEQF	TRBJ2-1	TRBV28
ASSLWSTSGISEQY	TRBJ2-7	TRBV12-3/TRBV12-4
ASMGSGSTEAF	TRBJ1-1	TRBV7-6
ASRMTGHGYT	TRBJ1-2	TRBV6-1
ASSIGDQRGYNEQF	TRBJ2-1	TRBV19
ASSSGRLSAYEQY	TRBJ2-7	TRBV28
ASDGLHSYGYT	TRBJ1-2	TRBV30
ASSPGQGTLEQY	TRBJ2-7	TRBV3-1
ASSDLHWAEQY	TRBJ2-7	TRBV2
ASSEWGDSTDTQY	TRBJ2-3	TRBV25-1
ASSSTSGGYNEQF	TRBJ2-1	TRBV11-2
ASSLEGVELF	TRBJ1-4	TRBV3-1